One sample yielded the 7 T cell receptor beta chains listed below, sequenced in a study of lymphopenia after photon versus proton radiotherapy. Sequencing was performed with immunoSEQ multiplex PCR; in TCRdb, only in-frame clones are kept and a portion is missing. The sample has roughly 65,000 clones; roughly 90% are singletons. Sample: peripheral blood, taken from a patient treated with photon-based radiotherapy. All receptors come from a woman between 70 and 85 years old with pancreatic cancer.

The V gene is TRBV28, the J gene TRBJ2-3; no clear D. CDR3 length: 13 residues. Trimming stripped 7 bases from V and 0 bases from J, with 8 bases between. The germline V gene has CDR1 MDHEN and CDR2 SYDVKM. This CDR3 reads CASNPTSTDTQYF. DNA of the CDR3: TGTGCCAGCAATCCAACTAGCACAGATACGCAGTATTTT.

This clone was observed once. The V gene is TRBV9, the J gene TRBJ2-3; 8 bases are shared with TRBD1. J lost 3 bases, V lost 4 bases, and 4 bases had no gene match. The CDR3 consists of 14 residues. The germline V gene encodes CDR1 SGDLS and CDR2 YYNGEE. CDR3 region: CASSRTGMTDTQYF. DNA of the CDR3: TGTGCCAGCAGCCGGACAGGGATGACAGATACGCAGTATTTT.

V is TRBV7-9 and J is TRBJ2-1; TRBD2 is a possible D gene (6 bases). The germline gives CDR1 SEHNR, CDR2 FQNEAQ (reference sequence). This CDR3 contains 16 residues. V was pared by 1 base and J by 8 bases, with 18 bases between. Here the CDR3 DNA reads TGTGCCAGCAGCTTAGAATGGGCTAGTAGGGAGGATGAGCAGTTCTTC. This encodes CASSLEWASREDEQFF.

This rearrangement joins TRBV28 to TRBJ2-7, with 8 bases matching TRBD2. Germline CDR1 and CDR2: MDHEN and SYDVKM. The CDR3 has 14 amino acids. Unmatched junction bases numbered 4, after V lost 3 bases and J lost 3 bases. CDR3 amino acids: CASSFGGANYEQYF. The CDR3 coding sequence is TGTGCCAGCAGTTTCGGGGGGGCTAACTACGAGCAGTACTTC.

V and J are TRBV29-1 and TRBJ2-3; 11 nucleotides agree with TRBD2. From germline, CDR1 is SQVTM and CDR2 ANQGSEA. J gave up 3 bases and V 4 bases, and 6 bases lay outside the gene matches. The CDR3 is 15 amino acids. The DNA for the CDR3 is TGCAGCGTTGGAGATAGCGGGGGGGGGACAGATACGCAGTATTTT. Encoded protein: CSVGDSGGGTDTQYF.

The chain links TRBV9 to TRBJ2-1, with TRBD2 matching 7 bases. The CDR3 is made up of 15 amino acids. Germline lookup yields CDR1 SGDLS and CDR2 YYNGEE. V shed 3 bases, J shed 0 bases, and the junction held 3 bases outside the gene matches. The CDR3 here is CASSALAASYNEQFF. In nucleotides, the CDR3 is TGTGCCAGCAGCGCCCTAGCGGCCTCCTACAATGAGCAGTTCTTC.

CDR3 sequence: CASSLDRNQPQHF. The CDR3 coding sequence is TGTGCCAGCAGCTTAGACCGCAATCAGCCCCAGCATTTT. The chain is built from TRBV7-8 and TRBJ1-5; D is uncertain. CDR1 is SGHVS, CDR2 FQNEAQ, per germline. V lost 1 base, J lost 2 bases, and 3 bases lay in between. The CDR3 extends over 13 amino acids.